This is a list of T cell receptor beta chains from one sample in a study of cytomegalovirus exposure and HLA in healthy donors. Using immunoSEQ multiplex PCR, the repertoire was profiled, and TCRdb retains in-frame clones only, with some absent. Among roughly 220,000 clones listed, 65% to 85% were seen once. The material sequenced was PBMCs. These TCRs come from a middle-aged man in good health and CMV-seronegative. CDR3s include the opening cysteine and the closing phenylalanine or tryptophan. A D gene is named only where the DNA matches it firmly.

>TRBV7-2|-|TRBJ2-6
TGTGCCAGCAACATAGCCGGCGGCCCTGGGGCCAACGTCCTGACTTTC
CASNIAGGPGANVLTF
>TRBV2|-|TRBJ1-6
TGTGCCAGCACCAGGGATAGCTCCTATAATTCACCCCTCCACTTT
CASTRDSSYNSPLHF
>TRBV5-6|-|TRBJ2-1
TGTGCCAGCAGCTCGGGCGGGGATGAGCAGTTCTTC
CASSSGGDEQFF
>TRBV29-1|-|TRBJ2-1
TGCAGCGTTGAGCGGGACTCCTACAATGAGCAGTTCTTC
CSVERDSYNEQFF
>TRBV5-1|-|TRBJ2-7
TGCGCCAGCAGCGTGTTCTACGGCGGGACGGTAGGCGAGCAGTACTTC
CASSVFYGGTVGEQYF
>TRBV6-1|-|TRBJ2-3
TGTGCCAGCAGACCCTGGGGGGGGGCCACAGATACGCAGTATTTT
CASRPWGGATDTQYF
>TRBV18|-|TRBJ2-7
TGTGCCAGCTCACCACCGCGCGGGACCTCCTACGAGCAGTACTTC
CASSPPRGTSYEQYF
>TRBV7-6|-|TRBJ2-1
TGTGCCAGCAGCCCCGATCCAGCGGGTAATGAGCAGTTCTTC
CASSPDPAGNEQFF
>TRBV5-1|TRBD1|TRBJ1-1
TGCGCCAGCACCGGGGGCAGGGGGCTGAACACTGAAGCTTTCTTT
CASTGGRGLNTEAFF
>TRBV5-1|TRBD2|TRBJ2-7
TGCGCCAGCAGCTCCCCTGGGACTAGCGGAACCTACGAGCAGTACTTC
CASSSPGTSGTYEQYF
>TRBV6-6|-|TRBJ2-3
TGTGCCAGCAGTTACGAGAACGGGGACACAGATACGCAGTATTTT
CASSYENGDTDTQYF